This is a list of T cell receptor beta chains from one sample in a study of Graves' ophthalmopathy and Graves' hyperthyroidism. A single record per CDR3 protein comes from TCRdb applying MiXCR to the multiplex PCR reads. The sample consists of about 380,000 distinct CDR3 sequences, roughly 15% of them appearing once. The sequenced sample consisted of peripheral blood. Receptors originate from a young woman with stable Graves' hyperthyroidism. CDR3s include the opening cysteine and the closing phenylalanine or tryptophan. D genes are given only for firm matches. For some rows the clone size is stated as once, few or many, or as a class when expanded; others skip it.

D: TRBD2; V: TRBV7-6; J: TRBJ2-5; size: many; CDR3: CASSKSGGGRETQYF; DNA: TGTGCCAGCAGCAAAAGCGGGGGCGGACGGGAGACCCAGTACTTC
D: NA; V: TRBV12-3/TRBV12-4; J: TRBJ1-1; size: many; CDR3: CASTLETQNTEAFF; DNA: TGTGCCAGCACCCTGGAGACACAGAACACTGAAGCTTTCTTT
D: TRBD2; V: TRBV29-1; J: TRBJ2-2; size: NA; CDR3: CSVEVASGPFRRTGELFF; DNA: TGCAGCGTTGAAGTGGCTAGCGGGCCGTTCAGGCGCACCGGGGAGCTGTTTTTT
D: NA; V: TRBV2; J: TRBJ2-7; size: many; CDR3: CASSPPWTYEQYF; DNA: TGTGCCAGCAGTCCGCCCTGGACCTACGAGCAGTACTTC
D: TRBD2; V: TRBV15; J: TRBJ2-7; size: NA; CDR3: CATSRGWGLAAAEQYF; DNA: TGTGCCACCAGCAGAGGTTGGGGACTAGCCGCGGCCGAGCAGTACTTC
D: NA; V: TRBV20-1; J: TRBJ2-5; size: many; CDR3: CSAEGEGGGQETQYF; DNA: TGCAGTGCCGAGGGGGAGGGCGGGGGCCAAGAGACCCAGTACTTC
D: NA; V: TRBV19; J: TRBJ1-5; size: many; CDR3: CASRLIQLNQPQHF; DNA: TGTGCCAGTAGACTTATCCAACTAAATCAGCCCCAGCATTTT
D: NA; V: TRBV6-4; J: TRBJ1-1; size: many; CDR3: CASGGQVAGTEAFF; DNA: TGTGCCAGCGGTGGTCAGGTAGCGGGCACTGAAGCTTTCTTT
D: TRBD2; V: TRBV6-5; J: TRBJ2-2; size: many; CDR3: CASSYSRLAGGTGELFF; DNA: TGTGCCAGCAGTTACAGTCGACTAGCGGGGGGAACGGGGGAGCTGTTTTTT
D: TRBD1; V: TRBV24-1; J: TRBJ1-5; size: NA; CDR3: CATSYSGGSNQPQHF; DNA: TGTGCCACCAGTTATTCAGGGGGTTCCAATCAGCCCCAGCATTTT
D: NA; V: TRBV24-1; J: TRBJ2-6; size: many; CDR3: CATSDPQSSGANVLTF; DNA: TGTGCCACCAGTGATCCTCAGTCCTCTGGGGCCAACGTCCTGACTTTC
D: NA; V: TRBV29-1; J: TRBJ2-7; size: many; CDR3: CSVTWGVRSYEQYF; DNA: TGCAGCGTTACGTGGGGGGTCCGATCCTACGAGCAGTACTTC
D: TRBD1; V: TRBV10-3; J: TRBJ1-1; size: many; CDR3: CAISESGTGMNTEAFF; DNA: TGTGCCATCAGTGAGTCCGGGACAGGGATGAACACTGAAGCTTTCTTT
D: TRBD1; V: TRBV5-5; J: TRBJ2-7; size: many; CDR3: CASSLTGTGGFYEQYF; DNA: TGTGCCAGCAGCTTGACCGGGACAGGGGGCTTCTACGAGCAGTACTTC
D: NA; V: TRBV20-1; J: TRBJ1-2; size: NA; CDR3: CSANKPGRPDYGYTF; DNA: TGCAGTGCAAACAAACCGGGACGGCCAGACTATGGCTACACCTTC
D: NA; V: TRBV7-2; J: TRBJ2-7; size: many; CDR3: CASTLPTGVPNSPYEQYF; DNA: TGTGCCAGCACCTTACCGACCGGGGTCCCAAATAGCCCCTACGAGCAGTACTTC
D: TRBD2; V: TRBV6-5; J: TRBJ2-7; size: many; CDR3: CASSISGGLSYEQYF; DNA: TGTGCCAGCAGTATTAGCGGGGGTCTCTCCTACGAGCAGTACTTC
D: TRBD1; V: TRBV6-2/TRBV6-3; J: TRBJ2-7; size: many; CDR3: CASSTRDRPPYEQYF; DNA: TGTGCCAGCAGTACCCGGGACAGGCCCCCCTACGAGCAGTACTTC
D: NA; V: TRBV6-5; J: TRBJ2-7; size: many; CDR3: CASSPGPAGGTNYEQYF; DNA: TGTGCCAGCAGCCCCGGTCCGGCAGGGGGGACAAACTACGAGCAGTACTTC
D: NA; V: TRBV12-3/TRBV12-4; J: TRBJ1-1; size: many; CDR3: CASSFLSRRTEAFF; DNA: TGTGCCAGCAGTTTTTTGTCAAGGAGGACTGAAGCTTTCTTT
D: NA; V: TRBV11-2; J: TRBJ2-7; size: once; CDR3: CASSLDFASYEQYF; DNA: TGTGCCAGCAGCTTAGATTTCGCCAGCTACGAGCAGTACTTC
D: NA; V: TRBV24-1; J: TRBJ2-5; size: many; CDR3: CATSAAGSQETQYF; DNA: TGTGCCACCAGTGCCGCCGGGTCACAAGAGACCCAGTACTTC
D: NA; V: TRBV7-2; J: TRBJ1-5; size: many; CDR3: CASSPQGFSNQPQHF; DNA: TGTGCCAGCAGCCCCCAGGGTTTTAGCAATCAGCCCCAGCATTTT
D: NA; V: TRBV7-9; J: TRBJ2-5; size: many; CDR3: CASSYREQETQYF; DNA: TGTGCCAGCAGTTACCGGGAACAAGAGACCCAGTACTTC
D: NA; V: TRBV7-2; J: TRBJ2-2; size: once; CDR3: CASSFIPDGDGELCF; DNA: TGTGCCAGCAGCTTCATCCCAGACGGAGACGGGGAGCTGTGTTTT
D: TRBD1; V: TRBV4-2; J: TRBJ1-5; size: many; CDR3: CASSTRTGSNQPQHF; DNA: TGTGCCAGCAGCACCCGGACAGGGTCCAATCAGCCCCAGCATTTT
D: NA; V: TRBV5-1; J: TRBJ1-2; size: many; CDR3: CASSPGEDGYTF; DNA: TGCGCCAGCAGTCCGGGGGAAGATGGCTACACCTTC
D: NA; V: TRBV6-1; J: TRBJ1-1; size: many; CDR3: CASDRGSGGTEAFF; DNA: TGTGCCAGCGATCGCGGGAGCGGGGGCACTGAAGCTTTCTTT
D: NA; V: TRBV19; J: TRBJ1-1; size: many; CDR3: CASRITGGSEAFF; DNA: TGTGCCAGTAGAATTACGGGAGGGTCTGAAGCTTTCTTT
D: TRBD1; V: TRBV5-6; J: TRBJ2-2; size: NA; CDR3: CASSPYRGSNTGELFF; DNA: TGTGCCAGCAGCCCCTACAGGGGGTCGAACACCGGGGAGCTGTTTTTT
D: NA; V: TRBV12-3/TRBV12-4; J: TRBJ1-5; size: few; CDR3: CASSLALGGGQPQHF; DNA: TGTGCCAGCAGTTTAGCGCTGGGGGGAGGACAGCCCCAGCATTTT
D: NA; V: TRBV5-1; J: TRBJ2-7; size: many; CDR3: CASSLTHIYEQYF; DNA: TGCGCCAGCAGCTTAACGCACATTTACGAGCAGTACTTC
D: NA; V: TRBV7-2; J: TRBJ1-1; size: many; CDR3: CASSLTRENTEAFF; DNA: TGTGCCAGCAGCTTAACCAGGGAGAACACTGAAGCTTTCTTT
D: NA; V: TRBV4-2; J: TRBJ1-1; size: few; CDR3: CASSQFRGSTEAFF; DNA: TGTGCCAGCAGCCAGTTCAGGGGATCCACTGAAGCTTTCTTT
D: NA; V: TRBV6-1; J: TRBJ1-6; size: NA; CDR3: CASSELGRLGNSPLHF; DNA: TGTGCCAGCAGTGAACTGGGGAGATTGGGGAATTCACCCCTCCACTTT
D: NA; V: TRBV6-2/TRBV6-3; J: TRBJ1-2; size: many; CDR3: CASSYAGQPVVYGYTF; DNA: TGTGCCAGCAGCTACGCCGGACAACCGGTGGTCTATGGCTACACCTTC
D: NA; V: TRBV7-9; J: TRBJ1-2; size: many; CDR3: CASSQFAREYGYTF; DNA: TGTGCCAGCAGCCAATTTGCCAGGGAATATGGCTACACCTTC
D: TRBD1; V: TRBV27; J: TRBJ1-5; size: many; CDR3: CASRRRTGFGNQPQHF; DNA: TGTGCCAGCAGACGAAGGACAGGGTTCGGCAATCAGCCCCAGCATTTT
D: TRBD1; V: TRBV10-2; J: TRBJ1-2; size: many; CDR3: CASSAGQGAANYGYTF; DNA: TGCGCCAGCAGTGCGGGGCAGGGGGCTGCTAACTATGGCTACACCTTC
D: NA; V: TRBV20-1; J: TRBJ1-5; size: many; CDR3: CSAKRPGRNSNQPQHF; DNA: TGCAGTGCTAAGAGACCAGGGAGGAATAGCAATCAGCCCCAGCATTTT
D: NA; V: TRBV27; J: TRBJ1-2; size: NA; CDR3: CASSLQGFEGYTF; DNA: TGTGCCAGCAGCCTCCAGGGTTTTGAGGGCTACACCTTC
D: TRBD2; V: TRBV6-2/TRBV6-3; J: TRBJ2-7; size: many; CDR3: CASSYLRLAGGEQYF; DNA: TGTGCCAGCAGTTACCTCCGGCTAGCGGGCGGCGAGCAGTACTTC
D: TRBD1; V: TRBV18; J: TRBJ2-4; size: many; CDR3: CASSPGDRNIQYF; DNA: TGTGCCAGCTCACCAGGGGACAGAAACATTCAGTACTTC
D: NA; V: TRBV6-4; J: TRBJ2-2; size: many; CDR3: CASSDSGAHTGELFF; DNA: TGTGCCAGCAGTGACTCAGGGGCTCACACCGGGGAGCTGTTTTTT
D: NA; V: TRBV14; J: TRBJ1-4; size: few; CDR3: CASSQGREKLFF; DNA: TGTGCCAGCAGCCAAGGGCGCGAAAAACTGTTTTTT
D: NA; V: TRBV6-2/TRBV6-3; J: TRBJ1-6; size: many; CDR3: CASSGSLRRGYSPLHF; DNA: TGTGCCAGCAGCGGATCGCTCAGAAGGGGATATTCACCCCTCCACTTT
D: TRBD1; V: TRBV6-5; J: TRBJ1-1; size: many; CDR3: CASSYYDRETEAFF; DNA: TGTGCCAGCAGTTACTACGACAGGGAGACTGAAGCTTTCTTT
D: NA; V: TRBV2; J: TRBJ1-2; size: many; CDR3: CASKTGPAYGYTF; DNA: TGTGCCAGCAAGACAGGTCCAGCCTATGGCTACACCTTC
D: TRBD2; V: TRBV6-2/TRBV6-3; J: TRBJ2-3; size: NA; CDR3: CASSRGRWSREAGVEQYF; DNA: TGTGCCAGCAGTAGGGGGAGGTGGTCCAGGGAAGCGGGAGTCGAGCAGTATTTT
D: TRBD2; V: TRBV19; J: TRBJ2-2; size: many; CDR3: CASSLFGGTGNTGELFF; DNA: TGTGCCAGTAGTCTATTCGGGGGGACCGGTAACACCGGGGAGCTGTTTTTT
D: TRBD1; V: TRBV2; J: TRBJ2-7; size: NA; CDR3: CASRPGQGSVQYF; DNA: TGTGCCAGCAGGCCTGGACAGGGAAGTGTGCAGTACTTC
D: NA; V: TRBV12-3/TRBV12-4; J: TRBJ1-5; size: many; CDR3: CASSFGQALSNQPQHF; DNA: TGTGCCAGCAGTTTTGGCCAGGCGCTTAGCAATCAGCCCCAGCATTTT
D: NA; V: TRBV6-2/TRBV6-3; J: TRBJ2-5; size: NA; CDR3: CASSYSGAVETQYF; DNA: TGTGCCAGCAGTTACTCGGGGGCCGTGGAGACCCAGTACTTC
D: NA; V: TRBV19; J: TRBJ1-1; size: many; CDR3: CASSPTTTHSTTEAFF; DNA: TGTGCCAGTAGTCCCACGACAACCCATTCGACAACTGAAGCTTTCTTT
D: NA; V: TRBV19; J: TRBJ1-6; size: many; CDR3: CASSTTGHNSPLHF; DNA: TGTGCCAGTAGTACAACCGGACATAATTCACCCCTCCACTTT